This T cell receptor beta chain was sequenced during a study of T cells in Graves' hyperthyroidism and ophthalmopathy. Amplification yielded TCR beta CDR3 regions, with RNA transcripts as the source. The HTBI primer set was used in a first-round RT-PCR of the TCR CDR3. TCRdb reprocessed the multiplex PCR reads via MiXCR and lists one record per CDR3 protein. The sample contains approximately 400,000 distinct CDR3 sequences, less than 15% of which appear only once. Patients between 18 and 65 years old had hyperthyroidism, newly diagnosed and lasting under 2 months. Reasons for excluding patients were uncontrolled infection, other autoimmune disease, pregnancy or lactation. The CDR3 loop spans 14 amino acids. The germline V and J ends were trimmed by 3 bases and 6 bases, with 12 bases remaining between them. CDR1 SNHLY and CDR2 FYNNEI come from the germline V gene. Many counts were recorded for this clonotype.

Material for sequencing was blood. The gene calls are TRBV2 and TRBJ1-5; D is possibly TRBD1 (5 bases). This TCR came from a man younger than 45 with Graves' hyperthyroidism that later progressed to Graves' ophthalmopathy. CDR3 residues: CASSDPGQAQPQHF. As DNA, the CDR3 is TGTGCCAGCAGTGATCCGGGGCAGGCTCAGCCCCAGCATTTT.